The clone carrying this T cell receptor beta chain showed up just a few times. These data are taken from a study of early T cells in non-severe SARS-CoV-2 infection. In the study overall: Sequencing used unsorted whole-blood bulk RNA, so chains lack pairing.

TCRdb fed the 5' RACE reads into MiXCR, producing one record per CDR3 protein. The repertoire holds about 90,000 distinct CDR3 sequences, with roughly 12% as singletons. Germline CDR1 and CDR2: SGHVS and FQNEAQ. Trimming stripped 1 base from V and 0 bases from J, with 9 bases between. This CDR3 comprises 15 residues. Source: whole blood, taken at baseline. The TCR originated in an adult who was a healthcare worker with PCR-confirmed SARS-CoV-2 infection or an uninfected control (not recorded which). V gene TRBV7-8 combines with J gene TRBJ2-5, with D uncertain. The CDR3 loop reads CASSLVSVHQETQYF. For the CDR3, the DNA is TGTGCCAGCAGCTTAGTATCGGTCCACCAAGAGACCCAGTACTTC.